This note documents a single T cell receptor (beta chain) sequence. Since a much larger clone is just one base distant, this may be a read error. Time point specified: persistent/refractory GD, antithyroid drugs over 5 years with positive TRAb. There was RNA extracted from PBMCs, and the TCR library was made from it. These data originate in a study of regulatory T cells in long-lasting Graves disease. This CDR3 has 15 amino acids. CDR1 and CDR2 from the germline V gene are SGHTA and FQGNSA. HTBI primers from iRepertoire and Arm-PCR of CDR3 regions yielded the TCR beta libraries. TCRdb passed the multiplex PCR reads through MiXCR, listing each CDR3 protein once. There are around 300,000 distinct CDR3 sequences in the sample; 20% to 25% occur only once, and approximately 60% lies in the top ten.

This chain links TRBV7-2 with TRBJ2-5; weak D call: TRBD2 (5 bases). The sequenced sample was peripheral blood mononuclear cells (PBMCs), obtained when the disease was refractory, from a patient treated with antithyroid drugs. The clonotype originates from a female donor with Graves disease. DNA of the CDR3: TGTGTCAGCAGCTTAGAAGGCGGCCGCGGGGAGACCCAGTACTTC. Protein: CVSSLEGGRGETQYF.